The clone carrying this TCR beta chain has at least ten counts. Its specificity is not known. The record originates from a study of response to subunit inactivated influenza vaccine. Trimming took 7 bases from V and 2 from J, leaving 15 bases between them. The CDR3 extends over 15 amino acids. In germline, CDR1 is MGHDK, CDR2 SYGVNS. General observations from the study: After each seasonal influenza vaccination, few new T cells are recruited, the authors suggested.

TCRdb itself ran the RT-PCR reads through MiXCR, one entry per CDR3 protein. The sample yields more than 400,000 distinct CDR3 sequences, 6.5% to 8% seen once. The receptor was derived from a man in his fifties or sixties who received an inactivated influenza vaccine. The sequences come from PBMCs from blood, collected less than 30 months after vaccination. The J gene is TRBJ2-1, the V gene TRBV25-1, with D perhaps TRBD2 (5 bases). CDR3 loop: CASTWGSSPYNEQFF. The CDR3 bases are TGTGCCAGCACTTGGGGTTCTAGCCCCTACAATGAGCAGTTCTTC.